This record looks at one T cell receptor beta chain sequence and its context. This entry is derived from a study of blood T cell repertoires in COVID-19. Study summary: Material from acute and convalescent COVID-19 was sourced from the United States, Italy and Spain. Sources were T cells, B-cell-depleted T cells, or PBMCs; the material itself was cDNA or gDNA.

Germline CDR1 is LNHDA and CDR2 is SQIVND (reference sequence). Trimming pared 5 bases from V and 5 bases from J, leaving 15 bases between. The CDR3 is 15 residues long. Original processing notes: The authors estimated nucleated cell counts from reference gene primer amplification. TCRdb's table, derived via immunoSEQ multiplex PCR, lists solely in-frame clones and lacks some. That table gives V, J and clone size, and the DNA gave D and trimming. The sample yields fewer than 300,000 clones, roughly 84% seen once. The chain recombines TRBV19 with TRBJ2-2; TRBD2 is a possible D gene (5 bases). The sample comprised peripheral blood. This receptor was taken from a woman under 30 with acute or convalescent COVID-19. DNA of the CDR3: TGTGCCAGTAGTCTTGGTTCTAGCTCGACCGGGGAGCTGTTTTTT. This sequence encodes CASSLGSSSTGELFF. Full variable domain (missing parts from reference TRBV19 and TRBJ2-2): DGGITQSPKYLFRKEGQNVTLSCEQNLNHDAMYWYRQDPGQGLRLIYYSQIVNDFQKGDIAEGYSVSREKKESFPLTVTSAQKNPTAFYLCASSLGSSSTGELFFGEGSRLTVL.